A single sample gave rise to the 25 T cell receptor beta chains below, sequenced in a study of blood T cell repertoires in COVID-19. Method: immunoSEQ multiplex PCR; TCRdb's copy keeps in-frame clones and lacks some. The data show 250,000 to 300,000 clones, 75% to 90% seen once. Sequences were obtained from peripheral blood. The source is a woman in her 70s with COVID-19, enrolled during active disease.

This sequence joins TRBV27 and TRBJ2-7, with 10 bases matching TRBD2. Germline-derived CDR1 and CDR2 are MNHEY and SMNVEV (reference sequence). V trimming: 3 bases; J trimming: 2 bases; junction bases outside the gene matches: 7. CDR3 size: 16 residues. CDR3 sequence reads: CASSFKLAGAPYEQYF. DNA of the CDR3: TGTGCCAGCAGTTTCAAGCTAGCGGGGGCCCCCTACGAGCAGTACTTC.

The rearrangement joins TRBV6-5 to TRBJ2-2; possible D gene TRBD2, 5 bases. The CDR3 has 14 residues. Germline lookup yields CDR1 MNHEY and CDR2 SVGAGI. V lost 8 bases to trimming and J lost 6 bases, with 16 bases between them. The DNA of the CDR3 is TGTGCCAGCGGAAAAACTAGGACCGCCGGGGAGCTGTTTTTT. The encoded protein is CASGKTRTAGELFF.

This clone was recorded once. V and J are TRBV28 and TRBJ2-3; 7 bases line up with TRBD2. The V gene's germline CDR1 is MDHEN and CDR2 SYDVKM. This CDR3 region has 17 residues. Trimming took 2 bases from V and 3 from J; bases not matched to a gene: 11. The CDR3 spells CASSLPRTRYETDTQYF. CDR3 nucleotides: TGTGCCAGCAGTTTACCTCGGACTAGGTATGAGACAGATACGCAGTATTTT.

This chain joins TRBV4-2 and TRBJ1-3, with 7 bases that match TRBD1. Unmatched junction bases numbered 5, after V lost 3 bases and J lost 3 bases. The CDR3 is 15 amino acids. Germline V gene lookup returns CDR1 LGHNA and CDR2 YNFKEQ. In nucleotides, the CDR3 is TGTGCCAGCAGCCAGGAGGGACAGATTGGAAACACCATATATTTT. Translated, it gives CASSQEGQIGNTIYF.

The chain has TRBV7-2 and TRBJ2-1; 8 nucleotides match TRBD1. The V segment lost 2 bases and the J segment 6 bases; nucleotides outside the gene matches: 6. There are 15 residues in the CDR3. The germline V gene encodes CDR1 SGHTA and CDR2 FQGNSA. CDR3 sequence (DNA): TGTGCCAGCAGCTTACGCAGGGGGCTTAGCAATGAGCAGTTCTTC. It encodes CASSLRRGLSNEQFF.

The genes are TRBV29-1 and TRBJ2-2; D is possibly TRBD1 (5 bases). This CDR3 has 13 residues. The V and J ends lost 6 bases and 5 bases respectively, with 13 bases between them. The germline gives CDR1 SQVTM, CDR2 ANQGSEA. CDR3 sequence: CSVVTTGTGELFF. CDR3 nucleotides: TGCAGCGTCGTAACCACAGGAACCGGGGAGCTGTTTTTT.

A single count supports this clone. The V and J genes are TRBV19 and TRBJ2-3; 7 bases agree with TRBD1. The trim removed 1 base at V and 4 bases at J, leaving 2 bases unmatched. There are 14 residues in the CDR3. In germline, CDR1 is LNHDA, CDR2 SQIVND (reference sequence). The CDR3 protein is CASSIGQGADTQYF. The CDR3 nucleotides read TGTGCCAGTAGTATAGGACAGGGTGCAGATACGCAGTATTTT.

The chain recombines TRBV9 with TRBJ1-2; D is possibly TRBD1 (5 bases). CDR1 is SGDLS and CDR2 is YYNGEE in the germline V gene. The V and J ends lost 2 bases and 7 bases respectively, with 18 bases between them. This CDR3 has 15 amino acids. CDR3 loop: CASSVGGVDVFGYTF. In DNA, the CDR3 is TGTGCCAGCAGCGTCGGGGGAGTTGACGTTTTTGGCTACACCTTC.

This chain joins TRBV4-2 and TRBJ2-1; the match to TRBD2 covers 9 bases. Trimming cost V 4 bases and J 5 bases; bases outside gene matches: 9. Germline CDR1 is LGHNA and CDR2 is YNFKEQ. CDR3 length: 16 residues. The CDR3 here is CASSPYGGRADNEQFF. The CDR3 coding sequence is TGTGCCAGCAGCCCCTACGGCGGGAGGGCCGACAATGAGCAGTTCTTC.

The chain joins TRBV30 to TRBJ2-3; D might be TRBD2 (6 bases). Trimming cost V 2 bases and J 3 bases, with 12 bases left between them. Germline V gives CDR1 GTSNPN, CDR2 SVGIG (reference sequence). This CDR3 contains 14 residues. CDR3 region: CAWSYRGSTDTQYF. DNA of the CDR3: TGTGCCTGGAGTTACCGGGGGTCGACAGATACGCAGTATTTT.

The chain links TRBV7-2 to TRBJ2-3; D is uncertain. The CDR3 runs 13 residues. CDR1 is SGHTA, CDR2 FQGNSA, per germline. The V gene lost 5 bases and the J gene lost 6 bases, with 12 bases spanning the gap. CDR3 in amino acids: CASSQSREDTQYF. CDR3 coding DNA: TGTGCCAGCAGCCAATCCCGCGAGGATACGCAGTATTTT.

The rearrangement uses TRBV9 and TRBJ1-1; perhaps TRBD1 as D (5 bases). Trimming stripped 0 bases from V and 5 bases from J, with 11 bases between. This CDR3 region has 14 residues. From germline, CDR1 is SGDLS and CDR2 YYNGEE. The CDR3 loop is CASSVDSGRTEAFF. The DNA of the CDR3 is TGTGCCAGCAGCGTAGACTCAGGGAGGACTGAAGCTTTCTTT.

V is TRBV7-2 and J is TRBJ2-7; 7 bases agree with TRBD1. This CDR3 contains 14 residues. The V and J ends lost 5 bases and 4 bases, in that order; junction bases with no gene match: 8. Germline CDR1 SGHTA, CDR2 FQGNSA. CDR3 in amino acids: CASSPQTGAYEQYF. The CDR3 nucleotides read TGTGCCAGCAGCCCCCAAACAGGGGCTTACGAGCAGTACTTC.

V usage is TRBV12-3 or TRBV12-4 and J usage is TRBJ2-3, with D maybe TRBD2 (6 bases). The length of the CDR3 is 13 residues. With 8 bases removed from V and 5 bases from J, the gap between germline ends came to 14 bases. The CDR3 DNA reads TGTGCCAGCGGGGGGAGCGGGTTAGATACGCAGTATTTT. It translates to CASGGSGLDTQYF.

This chain uses TRBV30 with TRBJ2-5, with D unclear. V was clipped by 2 bases and J by 5 bases, with 9 bases between them. Germline values: CDR1 GTSNPN, CDR2 SVGIG (reference sequence). This CDR3 is built from 12 residues. CDR3 amino acids: CAWSPSRETQYF. CDR3 nucleotide sequence: TGTGCCTGGAGTCCCTCCCGGGAGACCCAGTACTTC.

The chain's CDR3 is CASRNRVNQPQHF. CDR3 in DNA: TGTGCCAGTAGGAACAGGGTCAATCAGCCCCAGCATTTT. This chain uses TRBV19 with TRBJ1-5; D perhaps matches TRBD1 (6 bases). The length of the CDR3 is 13 residues. CDR1 LNHDA and CDR2 SQIVND come from the germline V gene (reference sequence). V was pared by 6 bases and J by 3 bases, with 9 bases between.

The V and J genes are TRBV6-2 or TRBV6-3 and TRBJ2-3; D is uncertain. V lost 0 bases, J lost 0 bases, and 7 bases lay in between. The V gene's germline CDR1 is MNHEY and CDR2 SVGEGT. The CDR3 has 15 residues. CDR3 sequence reads: CASSYSPPSTDTQYF. CDR3 DNA: TGTGCCAGCAGTTACTCTCCCCCTAGCACAGATACGCAGTATTTT.

The V gene is TRBV5-1, the J gene TRBJ2-1, with 10 bases identical to TRBD2. The junction had 10 bases not matched to a gene; V was cut back by 5 bases and J by 5 bases. Germline V gene lookup returns CDR1 SGHRS and CDR2 YFSETQ. The CDR3 is 16 residues long. The CDR3 loop is CASSGASGSENNEQFF. CDR3 in DNA: TGCGCCAGCAGTGGGGCTAGCGGGAGCGAGAACAATGAGCAGTTCTTC.

The gene calls are TRBV7-9 and TRBJ1-1, with 7 positions matching TRBD1. CDR1 is SEHNR, CDR2 FQNEAQ, per germline (reference sequence). V dropped 11 bases and J dropped 0; count of bases not matched to a gene: 3. The CDR3 covers 12 residues. CDR3 protein: CAGGQVNTEAFF. CDR3 DNA: TGTGCCGGCGGACAGGTGAACACTGAAGCTTTCTTT.

The CDR3 nucleotides are TGTGCCAGCAGCCTAGGGACCGGGACTCAGCAATTCTTT. It specifies CASSLGTGTQQFF. This chain links TRBV12-3 or TRBV12-4 with TRBJ1-1; D is possibly TRBD1 (5 bases). The CDR3 spans 13 residues. Trimming removed 6 bases at V and 14 bases at J, with 22 bases between.

The rearrangement links TRBV28 to TRBJ2-7; 9 nucleotides align to TRBD2. CDR3 length equals 15 residues. The V segment lost 3 bases and the J segment 5 bases; nucleotides outside the gene matches: 8. The germline gives CDR1 MDHEN, CDR2 SYDVKM. In DNA, the CDR3 is TGTGCCAGCAGTTTGGTACCAGCGGGAGGTCACGAGCAGTACTTC. Translating it yields CASSLVPAGGHEQYF.

The genes are TRBV2 and TRBJ2-2; maybe TRBD1 (5 bases). This CDR3 region has 14 residues. Trimming took off 8 bases at V and 6 bases at J, with 16 bases between the two ends. Germline CDR1 is SNHLY and CDR2 is FYNNEI. The CDR3 region is CASRRQEGAGELFF. In nucleotides, the CDR3 is TGTGCCAGCCGAAGGCAGGAAGGGGCCGGGGAGCTGTTTTTT.

This clone was observed many times. The chain joins TRBV9 to TRBJ2-3; the D gene is possibly TRBD2 (6 bases). Germline V gene lookup returns CDR1 SGDLS and CDR2 YYNGEE. The germline V and J ends were trimmed by 7 bases and 1 base, with 16 bases remaining between them. The CDR3 loop spans 15 amino acids. The CDR3 bases are TGTGCCAGCGAGGATCCGGGGGAGGGCACAGATACGCAGTATTTT. Protein: CASEDPGEGTDTQYF.

The chain couples TRBV3-1 (or the pseudogene TRBV3-2) to TRBJ2-5, with a weak D call TRBD2 (6 bases). The CDR3 covers 16 residues. The germline CDR1 and CDR2 sequences are LGHDT and YNNKEL (reference sequence). Trimming left V 3 bases short and J 1 base short, with 15 bases between. The CDR3 is CASSQSSAGSQETQYF. CDR3 nucleotide sequence: TGTGCCAGCAGCCAGTCCTCAGCGGGTTCCCAAGAGACCCAGTACTTC.

The chain carries TRBV19 and TRBJ1-6; D is undetermined. With 1 base removed from V and 10 bases from J, the gap between germline ends came to 8 bases. The CDR3 length is 13 residues. Germline V CDR1 and CDR2: LNHDA, SQIVND (reference sequence). The CDR3 nucleotides read TGTGCCAGTAGTATAGCGGTTGAATCACCCCTCCACTTT. Translated: CASSIAVESPLHF.